This TCR beta chain was sequenced in a study of cytomegalovirus exposure and HLA in healthy donors. The PCR used 60 Vbeta and 13 Jbeta primers. Assay used: immunoSEQ multiplex PCR; TCRdb lists only in-frame clones, some missing. The sample has fewer than 70,000 clones, and its top ten clones hold roughly 5%. J lost 5 bases, V lost 4 bases, and 2 bases had no gene match. Germline V gene sequence: CDR1 SEHNR, CDR2 FQNEAQ (reference sequence). The CDR3 is 14 amino acids. As concerns this clone: Its specificity is unknown.

These donors counted as nominally healthy when sampled, but unrecorded immune exposures were likely. General study results and limits: Most likely, a cluster of highly shared sequence variants arose as a sequencing artifact. In a later analysis, at a false discovery rate of 0.05, 15,000 to 20,000 TCR beta sequences matched HLA alleles. A later analysis found that most CMV-associated TCR beta chains appeared HLA-restricted.

Sequencing input: PBMCs. The receptor was isolated from a man aged 30-40 years in good health and CMV-seropositive. This sequence joins TRBV7-9 and TRBJ2-7; 13 bases are a match to TRBD2. The CDR3 DNA reads as TGTGCCAGCAGCTGGGGGACTAGCGGGGACGAGCAGTACTTC. Protein product: CASSWGTSGDEQYF. The complete variable domain, with remaining parts taken from reference TRBV7-9 and TRBJ2-7, reads DTGVSQNPRHKITKRGQNVTFRCDPISEHNRLYWYRQTLGQGPEFLTYFQNEAQLEKSRLLSDRFSAERPKGSFSTLEIQRTEQGDSAMYLCASSWGTSGDEQYFGPGTRLTVT.